This T cell receptor (beta chain) was observed in a study of post-analysis software for immune sequencing data. Unique molecular identifiers were present in the TCR beta cDNA libraries. One entry per CDR3 protein, called by TCRdb with MiXCR from the PCR reads. The sample holds 250,000 to 300,000 distinct CDR3 sequences, just over 35% seen once. Findings and limits, study-wide: Among five TRBV segments more frequent in patients than controls were TRBV5-6, TRBV5-1 and TRBV20-1.

This clonotype was seen at least ten times. Its target is unknown. V lost 5 bases, J lost 4 bases, and 29 bases lay in between. Germline loops: CDR1 SGHRS, CDR2 YFSETQ. The CDR3 is 19 amino acids. The sequenced material came from blood. The rearrangement links TRBV5-1 to TRBJ2-3; D may match TRBD1 or TRBD2 (9 bases each). The clonotype originates from a girl aged 5-17 years with multiple sclerosis. Written as DNA, the CDR3 is TGCGCCAGCAGTCGGGGACAGGGAACCACTAGCGGGTCCCCAGATACGCAGTATTTT. Protein sequence: CASSRGQGTTSGSPDTQYF.